These 11 T cell receptor beta chains came from one sample sequenced in a study of T cell changes during pregnancy in multiple sclerosis. Repertoires were generated with immunoSEQ multiplex PCR, while TCRdb's copy carries only in-frame clones and drops some. This sample has roughly 72,000 clones; about 93% occur once, and the top ten carry over 0.12%. The specimen was CD4+ T cells from peripheral blood mononuclear cells, collected after pregnancy. These receptors were obtained from a female donor with multiple sclerosis, enrolled in a pregnancy study.

This chain uses TRBV20-1 with TRBJ1-1, with a tentative D call TRBD1 (5 bases). Germline CDR1 reads DFQATT; CDR2 reads SNEGSKA (reference sequence). The CDR3 loop spans 11 amino acids. V was trimmed by 0 bases and J by 9 bases, leaving 8 bases between them. The CDR3 DNA reads TGCAGTGCTAGAGACAACAGGAAAGCTTTCTTT. Translation gives CSARDNRKAFF.

The chain links TRBV5-1 to TRBJ2-7; TRBD2 matches at 14 bases. Germline CDR1 is SGHRS and CDR2 is YFSETQ. Trimming removed 4 bases from V and 9 bases from J; junction bases left unmatched: 6. This CDR3 has 14 residues. The CDR3: CASSPGLAGVSQYF. The CDR3 DNA reads as TGCGCCAGCAGCCCGGGACTAGCGGGAGTCTCGCAGTACTTC.

J is TRBJ1-2 and V is TRBV7-8, with 7 bases lining up with TRBD1. V was pared by 5 bases and J by 4 bases, with 7 bases of the junction left unmatched. The CDR3 extends over 14 amino acids. Germline V CDR1 and CDR2: SGHVS, FQNEAQ. The CDR3 sequence is CASSPRDSSYGYTF. Here the CDR3 DNA reads TGTGCCAGCAGCCCCCGGGACAGTTCCTATGGCTACACCTTC.

This sequence joins TRBV9 and TRBJ2-3; the D gene is possibly TRBD2 (6 bases). CDR3 length: 14 residues. CDR1 and CDR2 (germline): SGDLS, YYNGEE. Trimming pared 4 bases from V and 3 bases from J, leaving 12 bases between. Here the CDR3 DNA reads TGTGCCAGCAGCACCCGGGACTTGACAGATACGCAGTATTTT. This gives the protein CASSTRDLTDTQYF.

This clone was seen once. The rearrangement links TRBV7-9 to TRBJ2-1; 11 nucleotides match TRBD2. CDR3 size: 19 residues. Germline trimming cut 2 bases from V and 1 base from J; bases unmatched to any gene: 10. CDR1 is SEHNR, CDR2 FQNEAQ, per germline (reference sequence). The CDR3 spells CASSLIGSWTSGSYNEQFF. CDR3 sequence (DNA): TGTGCCAGCAGCTTAATTGGGTCGTGGACTAGCGGGTCCTACAATGAGCAGTTCTTC.

The chain joins TRBV28 to TRBJ1-5; D is unclear. The CDR3 loop spans 12 amino acids. Germline V CDR1 and CDR2: MDHEN, SYDVKM. Deletions cut 5 bases from V and 9 bases from J, with 11 bases between. The CDR3 DNA follows: TGTGCCAGCAGTCCCCCGCGTCGGCCCCAGCATTTT. Residues: CASSPPRRPQHF.

V gene TRBV29-1 combines with J gene TRBJ2-7, with D possibly TRBD2 on 6 matching bases. V was pared by 4 bases and J by 7 bases, with 17 bases between. The CDR3 extends over 13 amino acids. The V gene's germline CDR1 is SQVTM and CDR2 ANQGSEA. CDR3 DNA: TGCAGCGTTGCGCCGGACCCCGGAGGGGAGCAGTACTTC. Amino acid sequence: CSVAPDPGGEQYF.

V is TRBV5-6 and J is TRBJ2-2; D gene ambiguous. The CDR3 sequence is 14 residues long. V was pared by 0 bases and J by 6 bases, with 9 bases between. The germline V gene has CDR1 SGHDT and CDR2 YYEEEE. As DNA, the CDR3 is TGTGCCAGCAGCTTGGCTCGCGTCTCCGGGGAGCTGTTTTTT. Its protein product is CASSLARVSGELFF.

This rearrangement joins TRBV7-2 to TRBJ2-7, with TRBD2 matching 13 bases. The CDR3 spans 19 residues. CDR1 and CDR2 (germline): SGHTA, FQGNSA. V was clipped by 6 bases and J by 4 bases; unmatched bases: 18. CDR3 sequence (DNA): TGTGCCAGCAGTCCAGCGCCGGCCGGGACTAGCGGGATTGTTTACGAGCAGTACTTC. It is translated as CASSPAPAGTSGIVYEQYF.

The chain has TRBV7-8 and TRBJ2-3; TRBD2 aligns across 9 bases. Germline CDR1 and CDR2: SGHVS and FQNEAQ. Trimming at V came to 5 bases and at J to 4 bases, leaving 7 bases not matched to a gene. The CDR3 consists of 15 residues. The CDR3 coding sequence is TGTGCCAGCAGCCCACTTAGACTAGCGGCAGATACGCAGTATTTT. Translating gives CASSPLRLAADTQYF.

The chain has TRBV6-1 and TRBJ2-1, with D tentatively TRBD1 (5 bases). V was clipped by 6 bases and J by 3 bases, with 12 bases between them. This CDR3 comprises 14 residues. Per germline, CDR1 MNHNS and CDR2 SASEGT. In nucleotides, the CDR3 is TGTGCCAGCAGCCCAAAAGGGGTCTACAATGAGCAGTTCTTC. It specifies CASSPKGVYNEQFF.